Sequencing of this TCR beta chain was carried out in a study of blood T cell repertoires in COVID-19. Some clones are missing from TCRdb's copy, which holds only in-frame ones; the method was immunoSEQ multiplex PCR. The table records 110,000 to 150,000 clones, roughly 83% of them present only once. The CDR3 runs 14 residues. Germline trimming cut 6 bases from V and 4 bases from J; bases unmatched to any gene: 5. The germline gives CDR1 KGHSH, CDR2 LQKENI. To note about this clone: Other DNA sequences in the same sample also yield this CDR3.

This TCR was recovered from a woman in her 70s with COVID-19, enrolled during active disease. The chain employs TRBV18 and TRBJ1-5, with 8 bases fitting TRBD1. The sample consisted of peripheral blood. This CDR3 is CASSLGQGNQPQHF. Written as DNA, the CDR3 is TGTGCCAGCTCTCTAGGACAGGGTAATCAGCCCCAGCATTTT.